This TCR beta chain was recorded in a study of beta chain features in type 1 diabetes (dated by TCRdb to the late 2010s). Regarding the study in general: Mean age, gender distribution, total cell number and subset yield were not different between patients and healthy donors. Across all samples, approximately 100 million sorted cells were examined, and cell number per subset correlated strongly with RNA yield. In the study, recently diagnosed type 1 diabetes patients and matched healthy donors were compared on the TCRB repertoires of their sorted circulating CD4+ T cell subsets. Regulatory and stem cell-like memory subsets were isolated from only 8 patients and roughly eight healthy donors, whereas naive and central memory subsets came from all 30 or so donors.

The CDR3 measures 14 amino acids from cysteine to phenylalanine. Of all the DNA, just the CDR3 is kept, 42 bases in frame from base 1. V has 6 bases trimmed and J has 4 bases trimmed; junction bases matching no gene number 6. Per the germline V gene, KGHSH is the CDR1 and LQKENI is the CDR2. At least ten counts were recorded for this clone. There is no known antigen for this receptor. Base qualities are not recorded, but no much larger clone differs from it by a single base. Overall study outcomes, separate from this receptor: Fewer insertions and more nucleotide deletions at VDJ recombination sites were observed in patients with type 1 diabetes, implying thymic rearrangement abnormalities. PCR may preferentially amplify shorter templates, but because patient and control samples were amplified and corrected together, any resulting skew would affect both groups equally. Because cDNA was sequenced instead of genomic DNA, highly expressing activated cells could be over-represented, though the groups showed no difference in activation or CD3 levels. Naive, central memory and regulatory TCRB repertoires appeared more similar among patients than among healthy donors. Type 1 diabetes patients showed a moderate but significant shortening of TCRB CDR3 length in all four CD4+ subsets. HLA sub-analyses involved small numbers of individuals, so any influence of HLA type on TCRB rearrangement remained unresolved.

Each donor gave one peripheral blood draw, averaging approximately 110 mL, which was collected into heparinised tubes. A BD FACSAria II was used to sort naive, central memory, regulatory and stem cell-like memory CD4+ T cells with a panel that included CD45RO, CCR7, CD25, CD127, CD95 and CD27. A purity above 98% was achieved for all sorted populations. PBMCs were separated immediately by Lymphoprep density gradient centrifugation and were stained directly, without being cultured. To minimize batch effects, samples were stained and sorted in pairs, one healthy donor with one patient per experiment. All of the isolated RNA was reverse transcribed with the High Capacity cDNA Reverse Transcription Kit, so expressed TCRB transcripts were sequenced. Deep immunoSEQ sequencing was performed on naive, central memory and regulatory T cell samples, with an average of roughly 3.6 million total reads per sample. After sorted cells were lysed in RLT buffer, RNA was extracted with DNase-treated RNeasy Micro or Mini kits, with the choice depending on cell number. Each cell subset was processed on its own to prevent cross-contamination, while patient and healthy donor samples were processed together. Using the immunoSEQ multiplex PCR, TCRB sequences were amplified from cDNA into 87-bp fragments spanning the CDR3 region. Amplicons were sequenced on the Illumina HiSeq platform. Per the authors' processing: PCR bias was computationally corrected using synthetic template baselines, reads within Hamming distance 2 were collapsed, and singletons that could not be merged were discarded. Reads were aligned to IMGT to assign V, D and J genes, CDR3 length, and insertions or deletions at six rearrangement sites. Within each subset, clonotype counts were normalized to sorted cell number, after which true diversity and Gini coefficients were computed with the tcR R package. The overlap coefficient, calculated on TCRB nucleotide sequences, was used to quantify repertoire sharing. Out-of-frame TCRB sequences from naive cells were analyzed as a proxy for the pre-selection repertoire. The source is immuneACCESS, and TCRdb retained only in-frame sequences with V and J called. Part of the clones is not carried over; for the studies checked, unresolved V genes explain less than half of this, and the remainder is unexplained. V, J and clone size are taken as reported in that table, and D and trimming were inferred from the DNA itself. In all, the sample holds a few hundred thousand clones, and 7.5% to 10% of those were seen once. Jointly, the top ten make up around 0.037% of the sample.

This TCR came from a young woman in good health. The rearranged segments are TRBV18 and TRBJ2-7, with 10 bases aligning to TRBD1. The sample was naive CD4+ T cells from blood. The cell subset or site label of this sample denotes: true naive CD4+ T cells. CDR3 sequence: CASSPGQGIYEQYF. The DNA sequence reads TGTGCCAGCTCTCCGGGACAGGGGATATACGAGCAGTACTTC.